The 23 T cell receptor beta chains presented below share a single source sample, sequenced in a study of T cells in Graves' hyperthyroidism and ophthalmopathy. Amplification targeted TCR beta CDR3 regions from RNA transcripts. Researchers ran a first-round RT-PCR on the TCR CDR3 using the HTBI primer set. TCRdb passed the multiplex PCR reads through MiXCR, listing each CDR3 protein once. This table holds around 260,000 distinct CDR3 sequences, less than 30% found once. The sequenced material came from blood. The source is a man aged 40-49 years with Graves' hyperthyroidism that later progressed to Graves' ophthalmopathy.

This clonotype was counted only a few times. The CDR3 spells CASAPGQAPFEQYF. The CDR3 coding sequence is TGCGCCAGCGCTCCGGGACAGGCTCCCTTCGAGCAGTACTTC. The J gene is TRBJ2-7, the V gene TRBV5-1; 8 nucleotides agree with TRBD1. The CDR3 totals 14 residues. J gave up 6 bases and V 7 bases, and 12 bases lay outside the gene matches. Germline CDR1 reads SGHRS; CDR2 reads YFSETQ.

In its sample, this clonotype was seen many times. The chain has TRBV28 and TRBJ2-5, with TRBD2 matching 7 bases. After removal of 10 bases from V and 3 bases from J, the junction contained 11 bases not matched to a gene. The germline gives CDR1 MDHEN, CDR2 SYDVKM. The CDR3 runs 14 residues. CDR3 DNA: TGTGCCACGCAGAGGTCTAGCGGAGAAGAGACCCAGTACTTC. Protein: CATQRSSGEETQYF.

The genes are TRBV20-1 and TRBJ2-4; TRBD1 matches at 7 bases. Trimming removed 8 bases from V and 1 base from J; junction bases left unmatched: 11. CDR1 DFQATT and CDR2 SNEGSKA come from the germline V gene (reference sequence). The CDR3 has 15 amino acids. CDR3 loop: CSPGGQVTAKNIQYF. The CDR3 DNA is TGCAGTCCCGGCGGACAGGTGACCGCCAAAAACATTCAGTACTTC.

This chain joins TRBV12-3 or TRBV12-4 and TRBJ2-7, with 8 positions matching TRBD1. J gave up 2 bases and V 4 bases, and 13 bases lay outside the gene matches. This CDR3 has 17 amino acids. CDR3 coding DNA: TGTGCCAGCAGTTACTCCCATACTCAGGGGGCGGCCTACGAGCAGTACTTC. It is translated as CASSYSHTQGAAYEQYF.

The V call is TRBV20-1, the J call TRBJ2-7; TRBD2 matches at 7 bases. CDR1 and CDR2 from the germline V gene are DFQATT and SNEGSKA (reference sequence). The CDR3 totals 13 residues. V lost 6 bases, J lost 3 bases, and 8 bases stayed unmatched. The CDR3 DNA reads TGCAGTGCGCGGGGGTTTGACGTCTACGAGCAGTACTTC. Its translation: CSARGFDVYEQYF.

This clonotype has a count of ten or more. V usage is TRBV6-1 and J usage is TRBJ1-1; D unresolved. The V end lost 3 bases, the J end lost 3 bases, and 11 bases lay between the germline ends. Looked up from germline, CDR1 is MNHNS and CDR2 is SASEGT. The CDR3 has 14 amino acids. The CDR3 DNA reads as TGTGCCAGCAGTGAGAGAGGGTTGGACACTGAAGCTTTCTTT. Translation gives CASSERGLDTEAFF.

A note on this clonotype: A much larger clone sits a single nucleotide away, making a read error possible. This chain's CDR3 is CASRRLFVGNKETQYF. The CDR3 region has the DNA TGTGCCAGTAGACGGCTATTTGTGGGCAACAAAGAGACCCAGTACTTC. The chain employs TRBV19 and TRBJ2-5; D not resolved. Trimming cost V 6 bases and J 3 bases, with 20 bases left between them. The CDR3 has 16 residues. Germline V gene lookup returns CDR1 LNHDA and CDR2 SQIVND (reference sequence).

The count of this clonotype is one. In DNA form, the CDR3 reads TGTGCCAGCAGCTCCGGGACCGGGACCCAGTACTTC. This translates into CASSSGTGTQYF. The chain uses TRBV6-1 and TRBJ2-5; D might be TRBD1 or TRBD2, each matching 5 bases. Trimming removed 6 bases at V and 7 bases at J, with 12 bases between. Germline V gene lookup returns CDR1 MNHNS and CDR2 SASEGT. CDR3 length: 12 residues.

This clonotype has at least ten counts. This sequence joins TRBV10-3 and TRBJ2-5, with 9 bases identical to TRBD1. Germline V gene lookup returns CDR1 ENHRY and CDR2 SYGVKD. The ends lost 4 bases at V and 5 bases at J; junction bases unmatched: 8. This CDR3 has 15 residues. CDR3 protein: CAISAGTGMFETQYF. The CDR3 region has the DNA TGTGCCATCAGTGCGGGGACAGGGATGTTCGAGACCCAGTACTTC.

This clonotype was seen a handful of times. The chain carries TRBV28 and TRBJ2-2, with a tentative D call TRBD1 (6 bases). The CDR3 is made up of 14 amino acids. CDR1 MDHEN and CDR2 SYDVKM come from the germline V gene. V was clipped by 8 bases and J by 5 bases, with 15 bases between them. CDR3 sequence reads: CASLPGTPTGELFF. The CDR3 DNA follows: TGTGCCAGCCTCCCCGGGACACCAACCGGGGAGCTGTTTTTT.

The chain uses TRBV19 and TRBJ2-7, with D maybe TRBD1 (6 bases). V lost 1 base and J lost 3, with 13 bases in between. This CDR3 region has 15 residues. Germline V lookup: CDR1 LNHDA, CDR2 SQIVND (reference sequence). The CDR3 DNA reads TGTGCCAGTAGTATAGCCCGGGACAACTACTACGAGCAGTACTTC. Its protein product is CASSIARDNYYEQYF.

The chain couples TRBV7-2 to TRBJ2-7; 10 bases map to TRBD2. J gave up 7 bases and V 5 bases, and 5 bases lay outside the gene matches. The CDR3 length is 13 residues. CDR1 is SGHTA and CDR2 is FQGNSA in the germline V gene. CDR3 sequence: CASSQLAGKEQYF. DNA for the CDR3: TGTGCCAGCAGCCAACTAGCGGGAAAAGAGCAGTACTTC.

At least ten counts were recorded for this clonotype. This rearrangement joins TRBV29-1 to TRBJ2-2; 8 bases agree with TRBD2. V lost 5 bases, J lost 3 bases, and 2 bases stayed unmatched. CDR1 is SQVTM, CDR2 ANQGSEA, per germline. The CDR3 runs 13 residues. DNA of the CDR3: TGCAGCGTTTCCGGGAGGGACACCGGGGAGCTGTTTTTT. It yields the protein CSVSGRDTGELFF.

This clonotype was counted a few times. The chain uses TRBV12-3 or TRBV12-4 and TRBJ2-7, with a tentative D call TRBD2 (6 bases). This CDR3 contains 13 residues. V lost 5 bases and J 3 bases, leaving 11 bases between the germline ends. The CDR3 protein is CASSQAGIYEQYF. In DNA form, the CDR3 reads TGTGCCAGCAGTCAGGCGGGGATCTACGAGCAGTACTTC.

This chain links TRBV19 with TRBJ1-3; D is unresolved. The CDR3 sequence is 15 residues long. V lost 6 bases and J lost 0, with 12 bases in between. Germline V gene data show CDR1 as LNHDA and CDR2 as SQIVND (reference sequence). CDR3: CASSTDGSSGNTIYF. In DNA, the CDR3 is TGTGCCAGTAGCACGGACGGGAGCTCTGGAAACACCATATATTTT.

This rearrangement joins TRBV12-3 or TRBV12-4 to TRBJ2-5; D possibly corresponds to TRBD1 (5 bases). The germline V and J ends were trimmed by 6 bases and 5 bases, with 10 bases remaining between them. This CDR3 spans 12 amino acids. CDR3 in DNA: TGTGCCAGCAGCTCAGGGTGGGAGACCCAGTACTTC. This encodes CASSSGWETQYF.

This clonotype was detected only a few times. The chain employs TRBV6-5 and TRBJ2-7, with D possibly matching TRBD1 (6 bases). Trimming took 0 bases from V and 0 from J, leaving 12 bases between them. The CDR3 consists of 16 residues. Germline CDR1 and CDR2: MNHEY and SVGAGI. This chain's CDR3 is CASSYSMGTSSYEQYF. CDR3 sequence (DNA): TGTGCCAGCAGTTACTCGATGGGGACAAGCTCCTACGAGCAGTACTTC.

This clonotype showed up many times. The chain uses TRBV12-3 or TRBV12-4 and TRBJ2-4; D tentatively reads TRBD1 or TRBD2 (5 bases each). V was shortened by 5 bases and J by 0 bases, with 23 bases between the two germline ends. This CDR3 contains 19 residues. CDR3 DNA: TGTGCCAGCAGTAGAAGGACGCAAGTTGGGGACCTAGCCAAAAACATTCAGTACTTC. Translating gives CASSRRTQVGDLAKNIQYF.

At least ten counts were recorded for this clonotype. This chain uses TRBV6-2 or TRBV6-3 with TRBJ2-7; 11 nucleotides agree with TRBD2. Germline V gene data show CDR1 as MNHEY and CDR2 as SVGEGT. The CDR3 is made up of 17 amino acids. The junction had 16 bases not matched to a gene; V was cut back by 6 bases and J by 6 bases. CDR3 nucleotides: TGTGCCAGCAGATTTTCTCCTAGCGGGAGGAGTCGCGGCGAGCAGTACTTC. Amino acid sequence: CASRFSPSGRSRGEQYF.

This clonotype was seen repeatedly, ten times or more. The V gene is TRBV5-1, the J gene TRBJ2-7; 8 positions agree with TRBD2. The V and J ends lost 0 bases and 0 bases, in that order; junction bases with no gene match: 2. Germline V gene lookup returns CDR1 SGHRS and CDR2 YFSETQ. The CDR3 has 15 amino acids. The CDR3 loop reads CASSLERGTSYEQYF. The CDR3, as DNA: TGCGCCAGCAGCTTGGAGCGGGGGACCTCCTACGAGCAGTACTTC.

This clonotype was detected many times. V usage is TRBV4-1 and J usage is TRBJ2-7; a possible D gene is TRBD2 (6 bases). Per the germline V gene, CDR1 is MGHRA and CDR2 is YSYEKL. Trimming took 4 bases from V and 2 from J, leaving 12 bases between them. This CDR3 contains 14 residues. Written as DNA, the CDR3 is TGCGCCAGCAGCCTCATAGCGGAAACCTACGAGCAGTACTTC. It encodes CASSLIAETYEQYF.

This clonotype was seen repeatedly, ten times or more. This chain connects TRBV6-5 to TRBJ1-5; D not certain. V gave up 2 bases and J gave up 6 bases, with 20 bases separating them. Germline V gives CDR1 MNHEY, CDR2 SVGAGI. CDR3 length: 17 amino acids. CDR3 nucleotides: TGTGCCAGCAGTTACGCTGCGCCCCCTTCCTCCACTCAGCCCCAGCATTTT. Protein product: CASSYAAPPSSTQPQHF.

This clonotype came up many times. This chain uses TRBV4-2 with TRBJ2-7; 8 nucleotides align to TRBD2. The length of the CDR3 is 16 residues. Trimming took 0 bases from V and 0 from J; bases not matched to a gene: 4. Germline V gene lookup returns CDR1 LGHNA and CDR2 YNFKEQ. The CDR3 DNA reads as TGTGCCAGCAGCCAAGAGTTAGCGGGACCCTCCTACGAGCAGTACTTC. Translated, it gives CASSQELAGPSYEQYF.